This T cell receptor (beta chain) originates from a study of cytomegalovirus exposure and HLA in healthy donors. Study-wide results and limits: Cytomegalovirus-associated status was assigned to around 160 TCR beta chains.

Turning to this clone: Its antigen is currently unknown.

In the PCR, 60 Vbeta and 13 Jbeta primers were used. Study processing details: A later analysis counted about 80 million unique TCR beta chains, 9.5 million to 12 million shared. TCRdb's copy holds only in-frame clones and misses some; the assay was immunoSEQ multiplex PCR. From that table come the V and J calls and clone size; the DNA was used to work out D and trimming. Here the sample spans roughly 190,000 clones, roughly 77% being singletons. Germline CDR1 is SGHDN and CDR2 is FVKESK. This CDR3 has 16 residues. With 1 base removed from V and 4 bases from J, the gap between germline ends came to 16 bases.

The rearrangement joins TRBV14 to TRBJ1-2; possibly TRBD1 for D (6 bases). The sequencing input was PBMCs. The origin of this receptor is a woman in her forties or fifties in good health and CMV-seronegative. DNA of the CDR3: TGTGCCAGCAGCCAAGGGGCGGGGGGCGCTCTCTATGGCTACACCTTC. Its translation is CASSQGAGGALYGYTF.